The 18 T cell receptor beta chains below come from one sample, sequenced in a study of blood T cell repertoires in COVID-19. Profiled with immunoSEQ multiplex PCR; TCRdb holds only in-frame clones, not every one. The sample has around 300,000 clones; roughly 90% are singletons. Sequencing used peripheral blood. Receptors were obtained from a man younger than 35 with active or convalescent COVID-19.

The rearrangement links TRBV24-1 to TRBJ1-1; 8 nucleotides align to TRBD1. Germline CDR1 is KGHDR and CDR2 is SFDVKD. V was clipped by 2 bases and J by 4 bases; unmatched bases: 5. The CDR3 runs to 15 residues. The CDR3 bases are TGTGCCACCAGTGATTACCGGACAGGGCGCACTGAAGCTTTCTTT. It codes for CATSDYRTGRTEAFF.

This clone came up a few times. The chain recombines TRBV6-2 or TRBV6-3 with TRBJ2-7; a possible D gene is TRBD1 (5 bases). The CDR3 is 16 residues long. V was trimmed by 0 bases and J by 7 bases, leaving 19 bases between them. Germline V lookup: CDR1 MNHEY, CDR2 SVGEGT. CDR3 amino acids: CASSYSPGDLSGEQYF. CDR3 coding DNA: TGTGCCAGCAGTTACTCGCCAGGCGACCTTTCAGGGGAGCAGTACTTC.

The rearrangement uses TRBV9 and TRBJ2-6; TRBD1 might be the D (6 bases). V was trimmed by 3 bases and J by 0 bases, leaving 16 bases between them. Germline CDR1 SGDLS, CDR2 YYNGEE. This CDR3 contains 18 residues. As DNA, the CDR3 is TGTGCCAGCAGCGGTCCAGGGGACAAACACTCTGGGGCCAACGTCCTGACTTTC. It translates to CASSGPGDKHSGANVLTF. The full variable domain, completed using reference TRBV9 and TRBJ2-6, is DSGVTQTPKHLITATGQRVTLRCSPRSGDLSVYWYQQSLDQGLQFLIQYYNGEERAKGNILERFSAQQFPDLHSELNLSSLELGDSALYFCASSGPGDKHSGANVLTFGAGSRLTVL.

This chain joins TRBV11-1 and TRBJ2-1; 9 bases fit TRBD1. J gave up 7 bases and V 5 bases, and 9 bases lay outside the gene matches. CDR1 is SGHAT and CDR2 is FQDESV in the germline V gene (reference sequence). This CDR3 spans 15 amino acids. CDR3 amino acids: CASSNSGTGLNEQFF. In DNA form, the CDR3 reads TGTGCCAGCAGCAACTCCGGGACAGGGCTGAATGAGCAGTTCTTC.

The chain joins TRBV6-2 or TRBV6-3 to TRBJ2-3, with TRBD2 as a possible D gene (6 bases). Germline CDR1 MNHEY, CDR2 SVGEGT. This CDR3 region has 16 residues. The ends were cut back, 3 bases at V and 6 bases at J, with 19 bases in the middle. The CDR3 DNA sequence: TGTGCCAGCAGTTATGAACTAGCTGGAGTTCTCGATACGCAGTATTTT. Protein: CASSYELAGVLDTQYF.

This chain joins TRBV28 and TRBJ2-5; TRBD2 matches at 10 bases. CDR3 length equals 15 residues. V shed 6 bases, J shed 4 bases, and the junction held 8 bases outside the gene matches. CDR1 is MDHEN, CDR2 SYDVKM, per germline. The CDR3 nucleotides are TGTGCCAGCAGCCTCACCCTAGCGGGAGCAGAGACCCAGTACTTC. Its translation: CASSLTLAGAETQYF.

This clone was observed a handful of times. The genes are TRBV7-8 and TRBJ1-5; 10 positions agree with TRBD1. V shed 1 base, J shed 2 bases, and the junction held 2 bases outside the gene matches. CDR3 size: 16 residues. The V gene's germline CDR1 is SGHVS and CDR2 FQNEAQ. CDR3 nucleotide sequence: TGTGCCAGCAGCTTAGTAGGACAGGGGGGCAATCAGCCCCAGCATTTT. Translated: CASSLVGQGGNQPQHF.

The CDR3 loop reads CASSQNRGFVHEQYF. The CDR3 region has the DNA TGCGCCAGCAGCCAAAACAGGGGATTTGTCCACGAGCAGTACTTC. This chain uses TRBV4-3 with TRBJ2-7, with 7 bases that match TRBD1. V gave up 2 bases and J gave up 5 bases; unmatched junction bases: 9. CDR3 length: 15 amino acids. Germline CDR1 and CDR2: LGHNA and YSLEER.

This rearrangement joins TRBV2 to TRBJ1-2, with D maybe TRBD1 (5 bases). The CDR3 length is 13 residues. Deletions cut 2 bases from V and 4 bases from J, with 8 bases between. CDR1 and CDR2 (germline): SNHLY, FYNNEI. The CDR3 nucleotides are TGTGCCAGCAGTGAACAGGGCGTCTATGGCTACACCTTC. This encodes CASSEQGVYGYTF.

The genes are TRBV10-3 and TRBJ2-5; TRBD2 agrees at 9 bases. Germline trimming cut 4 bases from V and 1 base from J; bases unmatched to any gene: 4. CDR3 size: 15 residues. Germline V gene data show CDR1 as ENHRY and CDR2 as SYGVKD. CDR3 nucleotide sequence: TGTGCCATCAGTGGGATTAGCGGGGGCCAAGAGACCCAGTACTTC. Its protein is CAISGISGGQETQYF.

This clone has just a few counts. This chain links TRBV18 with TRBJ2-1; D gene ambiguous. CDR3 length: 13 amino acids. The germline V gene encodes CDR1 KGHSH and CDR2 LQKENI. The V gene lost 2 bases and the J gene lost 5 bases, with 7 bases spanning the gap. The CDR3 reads CASSPGPNNEQFF. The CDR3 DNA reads TGTGCCAGCTCACCAGGGCCAAACAATGAGCAGTTCTTC.

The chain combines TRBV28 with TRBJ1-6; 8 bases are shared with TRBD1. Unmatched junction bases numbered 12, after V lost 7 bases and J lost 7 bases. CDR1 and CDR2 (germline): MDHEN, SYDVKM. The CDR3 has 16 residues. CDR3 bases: TGTGCCAGCACCTCCCGGACAGGGAACTCAAATTCACCCCTCCACTTT. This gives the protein CASTSRTGNSNSPLHF.

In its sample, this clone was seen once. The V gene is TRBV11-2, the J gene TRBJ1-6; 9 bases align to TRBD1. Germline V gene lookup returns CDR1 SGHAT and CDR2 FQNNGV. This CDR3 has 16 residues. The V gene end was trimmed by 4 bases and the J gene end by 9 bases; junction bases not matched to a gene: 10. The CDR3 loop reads CASSSRTGQGVSPLHF. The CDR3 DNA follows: TGTGCCAGCAGCTCACGTACGGGACAGGGAGTTTCACCCCTCCACTTT.

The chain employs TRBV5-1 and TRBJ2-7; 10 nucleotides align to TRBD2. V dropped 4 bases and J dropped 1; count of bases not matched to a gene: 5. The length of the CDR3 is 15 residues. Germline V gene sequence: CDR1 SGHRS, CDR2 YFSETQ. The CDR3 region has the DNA TGCGCCAGCAGCGGGACTAGCGCCCGATCCTACGAGCAGTACTTC. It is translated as CASSGTSARSYEQYF.

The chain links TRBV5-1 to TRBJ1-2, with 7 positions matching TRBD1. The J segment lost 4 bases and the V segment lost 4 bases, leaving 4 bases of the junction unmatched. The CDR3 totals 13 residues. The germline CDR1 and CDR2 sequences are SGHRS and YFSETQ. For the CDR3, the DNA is TGCGCCAGCAGCGGCGACAGGGTCTATGGCTACACCTTC. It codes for CASSGDRVYGYTF.

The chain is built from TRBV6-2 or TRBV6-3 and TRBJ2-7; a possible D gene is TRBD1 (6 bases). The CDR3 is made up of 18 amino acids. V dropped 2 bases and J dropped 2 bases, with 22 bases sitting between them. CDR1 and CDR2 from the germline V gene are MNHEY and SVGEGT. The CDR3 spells CASSYTSPRRGPTYEQYF. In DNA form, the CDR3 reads TGTGCCAGCAGTTACACCAGCCCCCGCAGGGGACCTACCTACGAGCAGTACTTC.

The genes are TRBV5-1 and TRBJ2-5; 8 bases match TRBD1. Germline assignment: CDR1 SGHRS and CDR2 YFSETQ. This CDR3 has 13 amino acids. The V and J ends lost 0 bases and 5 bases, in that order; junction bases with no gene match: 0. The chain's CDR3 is CASSLGTGETQYF. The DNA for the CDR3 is TGCGCCAGCAGCTTGGGGACAGGGGAGACCCAGTACTTC.

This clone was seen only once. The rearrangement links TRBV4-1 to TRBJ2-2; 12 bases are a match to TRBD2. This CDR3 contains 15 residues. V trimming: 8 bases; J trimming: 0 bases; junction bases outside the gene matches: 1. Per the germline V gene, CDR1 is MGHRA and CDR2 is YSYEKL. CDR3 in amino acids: CASSSGRANTGELFF. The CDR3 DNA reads TGCGCCAGCTCTAGCGGGAGGGCGAACACCGGGGAGCTGTTTTTT.